This is a list of T cell receptor beta chains from one sample in a study of CD8 T cells in ankylosing spondylitis. TCRdb redid the calling of the 5' RACE reads with MiXCR, one entry per CDR3 protein. The sample includes roughly 180,000 distinct CDR3 sequences, 9.8% seen only once; the top ten take more than 12%. The material sequenced was blood, either unsorted or a sorted T cell fraction (not recorded which). Receptors were obtained from a female donor with ankylosing spondylitis or in good health (not recorded which). Both conserved end residues are part of each CDR3. D genes are given only for firm matches. Expanded clones get a size class; other rows say once, few or many, or leave the size out.

abundance: few
d_gene: .
v_gene: TRBV7-9
j_gene: TRBJ2-5
CDR3aa: CASSRQRQETQYF
CDR3nt: TGTGCCAGCAGCCGTCAGCGGCAAGAGACCCAGTACTTC

abundance: few
d_gene: .
v_gene: TRBV6-2/TRBV6-3
j_gene: TRBJ2-7
CDR3aa: CARSPGSVYEQYF
CDR3nt: TGTGCCAGAAGTCCGGGTTCGGTCTACGAGCAGTACTTC

abundance: many
d_gene: TRBD2
v_gene: TRBV5-1
j_gene: TRBJ2-1
CDR3aa: CASSPPTSGPYNEQFF
CDR3nt: TGCGCCAGCAGCCCCCCGACTAGCGGGCCTTACAATGAGCAGTTCTTC

abundance: .
d_gene: TRBD1
v_gene: TRBV11-3
j_gene: TRBJ2-3
CDR3aa: CASSIAPGQHTDTQYF
CDR3nt: TGTGCCAGCAGCATCGCTCCGGGACAGCACACAGATACGCAGTATTTT

abundance: .
d_gene: .
v_gene: TRBV4-3
j_gene: TRBJ2-7
CDR3aa: CASSQALHGGLGEQYF
CDR3nt: TGCGCCAGCAGCCAAGCCCTCCACGGGGGTCTCGGCGAGCAGTACTTC

abundance: .
d_gene: .
v_gene: TRBV5-6
j_gene: TRBJ2-1
CDR3aa: CASSLGGGFVNEQFF
CDR3nt: TGTGCCAGCAGCCTAGGAGGGGGGTTTGTAAATGAGCAGTTCTTC

abundance: .
d_gene: .
v_gene: TRBV19
j_gene: TRBJ2-1
CDR3aa: CATRGGGKWEQFF
CDR3nt: TGTGCCACTAGGGGGGGGGGGAAATGGGAGCAGTTCTTC

abundance: few
d_gene: .
v_gene: TRBV9
j_gene: TRBJ2-7
CDR3aa: CASSVGGVSREQYF
CDR3nt: TGTGCCAGCAGCGTAGGGGGAGTTTCCCGCGAGCAGTACTTC

abundance: few
d_gene: .
v_gene: TRBV7-9
j_gene: TRBJ2-1
CDR3aa: CASSRGSDEQFF
CDR3nt: TGTGCCAGCAGCCGAGGGTCCGATGAGCAGTTCTTC

abundance: few
d_gene: .
v_gene: TRBV2
j_gene: TRBJ2-7
CDR3aa: CASKGYEQYF
CDR3nt: TGTGCCAGCAAAGGGTACGAGCAGTACTTC

abundance: .
d_gene: .
v_gene: TRBV28
j_gene: TRBJ1-1
CDR3aa: CATKGGMGTTEAFF
CDR3nt: TGTGCCACCAAGGGGGGAATGGGGACCACTGAAGCTTTCTTT

abundance: few
d_gene: .
v_gene: TRBV4-3
j_gene: TRBJ2-2
CDR3aa: CASRGGLANTGELFF
CDR3nt: TGCGCCAGCCGTGGGGGGTTGGCGAACACCGGGGAGCTGTTTTTT

abundance: few
d_gene: .
v_gene: TRBV9
j_gene: TRBJ1-4
CDR3aa: CASSTGDGGNEKLFF
CDR3nt: TGTGCCAGCAGCACTGGGGACGGGGGTAATGAAAAACTGTTTTTT

abundance: many
d_gene: .
v_gene: TRBV4-3
j_gene: TRBJ2-7
CDR3aa: CASSQDIRPGLGAYEQYF
CDR3nt: TGCGCCAGCAGCCAAGATATCCGTCCCGGTCTGGGGGCTTACGAGCAGTACTTC

abundance: few
d_gene: TRBD1
v_gene: TRBV12-3/TRBV12-4
j_gene: TRBJ1-2
CDR3aa: CASSLAPGQDGYTF
CDR3nt: TGTGCCAGCAGTTTAGCCCCTGGACAGGATGGCTACACCTTC

abundance: .
d_gene: .
v_gene: TRBV3-1
j_gene: TRBJ2-7
CDR3aa: CASRQGHEQYF
CDR3nt: TGTGCCAGCAGACAGGGCCACGAGCAGTACTTC

abundance: .
d_gene: .
v_gene: TRBV6-1
j_gene: TRBJ2-1
CDR3aa: CASSREVNEQFF
CDR3nt: TGTGCCAGCAGTCGCGAGGTAAATGAGCAGTTCTTC

abundance: few
d_gene: TRBD1
v_gene: TRBV4-3
j_gene: TRBJ2-7
CDR3aa: CASSHARGQAFSYEQYF
CDR3nt: TGCGCCAGCAGCCATGCCCGCGGACAGGCCTTCTCCTACGAGCAGTACTTC

abundance: .
d_gene: TRBD1
v_gene: TRBV7-9
j_gene: TRBJ2-3
CDR3aa: CASTWEGTGESDTQYF
CDR3nt: TGTGCCAGCACTTGGGAGGGGACAGGGGAATCCGATACGCAGTATTTT

abundance: many
d_gene: .
v_gene: TRBV24-1
j_gene: TRBJ2-5
CDR3aa: CATNGVGETQYF
CDR3nt: TGTGCCACCAACGGAGTTGGGGAGACCCAGTACTTC

abundance: .
d_gene: TRBD2
v_gene: TRBV6-1
j_gene: TRBJ2-6
CDR3aa: CASSREAGANVLTF
CDR3nt: TGTGCCAGCAGCCGGGAGGCCGGGGCCAACGTCCTGACTTTC

abundance: .
d_gene: TRBD1
v_gene: TRBV4-1
j_gene: TRBJ2-1
CDR3aa: CASSPLGRGDRELGEQFF
CDR3nt: TGCGCCAGCAGCCCCCTCGGGAGAGGGGACAGGGAGCTCGGTGAGCAGTTCTTC

abundance: few
d_gene: .
v_gene: TRBV7-6
j_gene: TRBJ1-1
CDR3aa: CASSGDGLNTEAFF
CDR3nt: TGTGCCAGCAGCGGGGACGGACTGAACACTGAAGCTTTCTTT

abundance: few
d_gene: .
v_gene: TRBV13
j_gene: TRBJ2-7
CDR3aa: CASSQEQPGEQYF
CDR3nt: TGTGCCAGCAGCCAAGAACAGCCGGGCGAGCAGTACTTC

abundance: few
d_gene: .
v_gene: TRBV21-1
j_gene: TRBJ2-4
CDR3aa: CASSKFGGRAGAKNIQYF
CDR3nt: TGTGCCAGCAGCAAGTTCGGCGGGAGGGCCGGGGCCAAAAACATTCAGTACTTC

abundance: few
d_gene: TRBD1
v_gene: TRBV6-1
j_gene: TRBJ1-6
CDR3aa: CASSVGTVKNSPLHF
CDR3nt: TGTGCCAGCAGTGTCGGGACAGTTAAAAATTCACCCCTCCACTTT

abundance: few
d_gene: .
v_gene: TRBV24-1
j_gene: TRBJ2-2
CDR3aa: CAIMPDGTGELFF
CDR3nt: TGTGCCATAATGCCTGACGGAACCGGGGAGCTGTTTTTT

abundance: .
d_gene: TRBD1
v_gene: TRBV9
j_gene: TRBJ2-3
CDR3aa: CASRPGTAITDTQYF
CDR3nt: TGTGCCAGCCGCCCCGGGACAGCTATCACAGATACGCAGTATTTT

abundance: many
d_gene: .
v_gene: TRBV27
j_gene: TRBJ2-7
CDR3aa: CASSFVADYEQYF
CDR3nt: TGTGCCAGCAGTTTCGTCGCAGACTACGAGCAGTACTTC

abundance: .
d_gene: TRBD2
v_gene: TRBV7-7
j_gene: TRBJ2-1
CDR3aa: CASSPYPLAGGTNEQFF
CDR3nt: TGTGCTAGCAGCCCCTACCCCCTAGCGGGAGGGACAAATGAGCAGTTCTTC

abundance: .
d_gene: .
v_gene: TRBV3-1
j_gene: TRBJ2-7
CDR3aa: CASSPLLDRDYEQYF
CDR3nt: TGTGCCAGCAGCCCACTCCTGGACAGAGACTACGAGCAGTACTTC

abundance: .
d_gene: .
v_gene: TRBV12-3/TRBV12-4
j_gene: TRBJ2-2
CDR3aa: CASSTTANTGELFF
CDR3nt: TGTGCCAGCAGCACAACAGCGAACACCGGGGAGCTGTTTTTT

abundance: many
d_gene: TRBD2
v_gene: TRBV29-1
j_gene: TRBJ2-7
CDR3aa: CSVIAGGHEQYF
CDR3nt: TGCAGCGTTATAGCGGGAGGGCACGAGCAGTACTTC

abundance: .
d_gene: .
v_gene: TRBV3-1
j_gene: TRBJ1-2
CDR3aa: CASSQEYGYTF
CDR3nt: TGTGCCAGCAGCCAAGAGTATGGCTACACCTTC

abundance: many
d_gene: TRBD1
v_gene: TRBV5-1
j_gene: TRBJ1-5
CDR3aa: CASSLALKPGQGQGQPQHF
CDR3nt: TGCGCCAGCAGCTTAGCTCTTAAACCGGGACAGGGGCAAGGTCAGCCCCAGCATTTT

abundance: many
d_gene: .
v_gene: TRBV25-1
j_gene: TRBJ2-1
CDR3aa: CASSEWGDEQFF
CDR3nt: TGTGCCAGCAGTGAATGGGGCGATGAGCAGTTCTTC

abundance: few
d_gene: .
v_gene: TRBV12-3/TRBV12-4
j_gene: TRBJ1-1
CDR3aa: CASSSPTGTEAFF
CDR3nt: TGTGCCAGCAGTTCCCCCACGGGGACTGAAGCTTTCTTT

abundance: many
d_gene: .
v_gene: TRBV5-1
j_gene: TRBJ2-7
CDR3aa: CASSQGLAYEQYF
CDR3nt: TGCGCCAGCAGCCAGGGGCTTGCCTACGAGCAGTACTTC

abundance: few
d_gene: .
v_gene: TRBV6-1
j_gene: TRBJ2-7
CDR3aa: CASSPGTLNEQYF
CDR3nt: TGTGCCAGCAGCCCCGGGACATTGAACGAGCAGTACTTC

abundance: .
d_gene: TRBD2
v_gene: TRBV9
j_gene: TRBJ2-2
CDR3aa: CASSSTSGSYTGELFF
CDR3nt: TGTGCCAGCAGCTCGACTAGCGGGAGCTACACCGGGGAGCTGTTTTTT

abundance: few
d_gene: .
v_gene: TRBV20-1
j_gene: TRBJ2-7
CDR3aa: CSARGSGPYVVIEQYF
CDR3nt: TGCAGTGCTAGGGGTTCCGGGCCCTACGTGGTTATCGAGCAGTACTTC

abundance: .
d_gene: TRBD2
v_gene: TRBV9
j_gene: TRBJ2-1
CDR3aa: CASSVRTGIAGGLYNEQFF
CDR3nt: TGTGCCAGCAGCGTTCGGACCGGGATAGCGGGAGGGCTATACAATGAGCAGTTCTTC